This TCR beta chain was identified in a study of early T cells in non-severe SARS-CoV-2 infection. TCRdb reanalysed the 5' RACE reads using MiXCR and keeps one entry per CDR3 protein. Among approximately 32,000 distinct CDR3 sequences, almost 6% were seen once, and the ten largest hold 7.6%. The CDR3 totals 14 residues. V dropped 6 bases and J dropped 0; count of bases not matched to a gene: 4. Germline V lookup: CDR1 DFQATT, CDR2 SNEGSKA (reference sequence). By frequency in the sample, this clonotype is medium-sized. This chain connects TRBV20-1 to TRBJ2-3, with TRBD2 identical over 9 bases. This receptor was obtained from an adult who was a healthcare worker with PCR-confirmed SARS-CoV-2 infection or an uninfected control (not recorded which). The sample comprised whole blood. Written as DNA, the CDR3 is TGCAGTGCATGGACTAGCGAGAGCACAGATACGCAGTATTTT. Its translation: CSAWTSESTDTQYF.